The 15 T cell receptor beta chains in this list originate from one sample, sequenced in a study of shared T cell receptors in the human thymus. Measured with immunoSEQ multiplex PCR; TCRdb has only the in-frame clones, and not every one. Here the sample spans 540,000 or so clones, around three quarters being singletons. The data were also submitted as part of a second study, on human thymus T cells.

Sequenced sample: thymocytes. The origin of the receptors is a boy in the first two years of life with a congenital heart defect.

V and J are TRBV7-2 and TRBJ2-1, with D possibly matching TRBD2 (6 bases). The CDR3 spans 16 residues. Looked up from germline, CDR1 is SGHTA and CDR2 is FQGNSA. V dropped 5 bases and J dropped 3 bases, with 17 bases sitting between them. In nucleotides, the CDR3 is TGTGCCAGCAGCCAACCTGGGGAGGCCGGCTACAATGAGCAGTTCTTC. Translating it yields CASSQPGEAGYNEQFF.

This rearrangement joins TRBV4-3 to TRBJ2-1; 9 positions match TRBD2. V lost 3 bases, J lost 9 bases, and 12 bases stayed unmatched. CDR1 LGHNA and CDR2 YSLEER come from the germline V gene. The CDR3 totals 16 residues. For the CDR3, the DNA is TGCGCCAGCAGCCAGTCACCGGGACTAGCCCTTGGTGAGCAGTTCTTC. Translation gives CASSQSPGLALGEQFF.

This clone occurred a few times. The rearrangement links TRBV28 to TRBJ1-5; no clear D gene. Trimming removed 2 bases from V and 2 bases from J, with 16 bases in between. Germline V lookup: CDR1 MDHEN, CDR2 SYDVKM. The CDR3 has 17 amino acids. The CDR3 DNA reads TGTGCCAGCAGTTTAGGCCCGCCCGGGGAGCGCAATCAGCCCCAGCATTTT. Translated: CASSLGPPGERNQPQHF.

The chain is built from TRBV10-3 and TRBJ2-7, with 11 bases lining up with TRBD2. J gave up 3 bases and V 6 bases, and 7 bases lay outside the gene matches. The CDR3 has 15 amino acids. Per the germline V gene, CDR1 is ENHRY and CDR2 is SYGVKD. The CDR3 nucleotides read TGTGCCATCAGCCAGACTAGCGGGATTTTCTACGAGCAGTACTTC. Protein sequence: CAISQTSGIFYEQYF.

In this sample, this clone turned up a few times. The chain has TRBV7-9 and TRBJ1-3; D gene uncertain. Germline V gene sequence: CDR1 SEHNR, CDR2 FQNEAQ (reference sequence). V was shortened by 3 bases and J by 4 bases, with 7 bases between the two germline ends. CDR3 length: 13 residues. The CDR3 DNA sequence: TGTGCCAGCAGCTTGAGGGTAGGAAACACCATATATTTT. Translating gives CASSLRVGNTIYF.

The chain joins TRBV4-3 to TRBJ2-1; 9 bases line up with TRBD2. The V segment lost 0 bases and the J segment 6 bases; nucleotides outside the gene matches: 9. Per germline, CDR1 LGHNA and CDR2 YSLEER. The length of the CDR3 is 17 residues. CDR3 region: CASSQDFPSGDSNEQFF. For the CDR3, the DNA is TGCGCCAGCAGCCAAGATTTCCCTAGCGGGGACTCCAATGAGCAGTTCTTC.

The CDR3 region has the DNA TGTGCTAGTGGCCGGTTCGACTTTAACGCGAACACCGGGGAGCTGTTTTTT. This translates into CASGRFDFNANTGELFF. The rearrangement uses TRBV12-5 and TRBJ2-2; D remains ambiguous. The CDR3 runs to 17 residues. CDR1 is LGHNT, CDR2 FRNRAP, per germline. V was clipped by 6 bases and J by 0 bases, with 17 bases between them.

The chain uses TRBV12-5 and TRBJ2-5; 12 positions agree with TRBD2. V gave up 1 base and J gave up 4 bases; unmatched junction bases: 7. Germline CDR1 and CDR2: LGHNT and FRNRAP. This CDR3 region has 17 residues. The CDR3 reads CASGLDTLAGGAETQYF. The CDR3 DNA sequence: TGTGCTAGTGGTTTGGATACGCTAGCGGGAGGGGCAGAGACCCAGTACTTC.

The rearrangement uses TRBV10-3 and TRBJ1-1, with D unclear. Germline CDR1 is ENHRY and CDR2 is SYGVKD. The CDR3 covers 14 residues. V dropped 2 bases and J dropped 1 base, with 8 bases sitting between them. DNA of the CDR3: TGTGCCATCAGTGAGCCCCCCGGGAACACTGAAGCTTTCTTT. Protein: CAISEPPGNTEAFF.

The V gene is TRBV10-2, the J gene TRBJ1-4, with D possibly being TRBD1 (5 bases). The germline V and J ends were trimmed by 7 bases and 6 bases, with 39 bases remaining between them. Germline lookup yields CDR1 WSHSY and CDR2 SAAADI. The CDR3 sequence is 22 residues long. CDR3 in amino acids: CASKKNITRPPVPGYEDEKLFF. The CDR3 DNA reads TGCGCCAGCAAAAAAAATATAACCCGACCCCCAGTCCCAGGGTATGAGGATGAAAAACTGTTTTTT.

This rearrangement joins TRBV4-1 to TRBJ2-3, with 7 bases identical to TRBD2. The V segment lost 2 bases and the J segment 8 bases; nucleotides outside the gene matches: 22. This CDR3 has 19 amino acids. The germline CDR1 and CDR2 sequences are MGHRA and YSYEKL. The CDR3 DNA reads as TGCGCCAGCAGCCAACTGGGCAATTCTTTAGCGGGCCCGAGGAGTACGCAGTATTTT. This codes for CASSQLGNSLAGPRSTQYF.

V usage is TRBV30 and J usage is TRBJ1-2; TRBD1 is a possible D gene (5 bases). The V end was cut by 1 base, the J end by 8 bases, with 20 bases between. This CDR3 has 15 amino acids. CDR1 is GTSNPN, CDR2 SVGIG, per germline (reference sequence). CDR3 DNA: TGTGCCTGGAGTGGGTTGACCCAGGGCCGGGTCGGCTACACCTTC. Its protein is CAWSGLTQGRVGYTF.

This chain joins TRBV7-9 and TRBJ1-5, with D uncertain. The CDR3 runs 12 residues. Trimming left V 8 bases short and J 6 bases short, with 11 bases between. Per germline, CDR1 SEHNR and CDR2 FQNEAQ (reference sequence). The CDR3 spells CASGEGFQPQHF. CDR3 in DNA: TGTGCCAGCGGTGAGGGTTTTCAGCCCCAGCATTTT.

This chain uses TRBV5-1 with TRBJ2-1; a possible D gene is TRBD1 (5 bases). Looked up from germline, CDR1 is SGHRS and CDR2 is YFSETQ. V was shortened by 4 bases and J by 6 bases, with 8 bases between the two germline ends. The CDR3 spans 12 residues. CDR3 in DNA: TGCGCCAGCAGCGTAAGGGGCAATGAGCAGTTCTTC. It yields the protein CASSVRGNEQFF. Full variable domain (rest looked up from reference TRBV5-1 and TRBJ2-1): KAGVTQTPRYLIKTRGQQVTLSCSPISGHRSVSWYQQTPGQGLQFLFEYFSETQRNKGNFPGRFSGRQFSNSRSEMNVSTLELGDSALYLCASSVRGNEQFFGPGTRLTVL.

In DNA form, the CDR3 reads TGTGCCAGCAGCTTCTCGGGCTATGGCTACACCTTC. Its translation is CASSFSGYGYTF. The V gene is TRBV7-6, the J gene TRBJ1-2; D is unresolved. Germline-derived CDR1 and CDR2 are SGHVS and FNYEAQ. V was trimmed by 3 bases and J by 4 bases, leaving 6 bases between them. The CDR3 covers 12 residues.